The rows below give T cell receptor beta chains drawn from one sample of a study of beta chain features in type 1 diabetes. The repertoire was sequenced with immunoSEQ multiplex PCR; TCRdb's copy has only in-frame clones and lacks some. The sample records 810,000 or so clones, under 20% being singletons. Sequenced input: naive CD4+ T cells from blood. The source is a young woman in good health. The CDR3 runs from the conserved cysteine through the conserved F or W. A D gene is named only where the DNA matches it firmly. Rows give clone size only sometimes, using once, few, many, or a class for an expanded clone.

TRBD2 | TRBJ2-2 | TRBV7-2 | - | CASRQLAGGARELFF | TGTGCCAGCAGACAACTAGCGGGAGGGGCGCGGGAGCTGTTTTTT
TRBD1 | TRBJ1-1 | TRBV29-1 | - | CSVEAGTGRTEAFF | TGCAGCGTCGAAGCCGGGACAGGAAGGACTGAAGCTTTCTTT
- | TRBJ2-3 | TRBV19 | - | CASSIRGGSDTQYF | TGTGCCAGTAGTATTCGAGGGGGGTCAGATACGCAGTATTTT
- | TRBJ2-2 | TRBV7-6 | few | CASSLIYGSSNTGELFF | TGTGCCAGCAGCTTAATTTACGGGAGTTCGAACACCGGGGAGCTGTTTTTT
- | TRBJ2-3 | TRBV29-1 | - | CSVEYQRVTDTQYF | TGCAGCGTTGAGTACCAAAGGGTCACAGATACGCAGTATTTT
TRBD1 | TRBJ2-7 | TRBV9 | - | CASSVRGQGYEQYF | TGTGCCAGCAGCGTGAGGGGACAGGGCTACGAGCAGTACTTC
TRBD1 | TRBJ2-1 | TRBV7-9 | few | CASSRRDSGYNEQFF | TGTGCCAGCAGCCGCCGGGACAGTGGGTACAATGAGCAGTTCTTC
- | TRBJ2-6 | TRBV18 | few | CASSPPGSVGGANVLTF | TGTGCCAGCTCACCACCCGGCAGTGTGGGGGGGGCCAACGTCCTGACTTTC
- | TRBJ2-3 | TRBV4-2 | - | CASSQDLRMAQYF | TGTGCCAGCAGCCAAGATTTGAGGATGGCGCAGTATTTT
TRBD1 | TRBJ2-7 | TRBV5-4 | - | CASSEGQDSRYEQYF | TGTGCCAGCAGCGAGGGACAGGACTCTCGCTACGAGCAGTACTTC
- | TRBJ2-3 | TRBV5-6 | - | CASSLISVHSTDTQYF | TGTGCCAGCAGCTTGATCAGCGTACATTCCACAGATACGCAGTATTTT
TRBD2 | TRBJ2-3 | TRBV4-2 | - | CASSQGTSGGADTQYF | TGTGCCAGCAGCCAGGGGACTAGCGGGGGCGCAGATACGCAGTATTTT
TRBD1 | TRBJ2-1 | TRBV4-3 | - | CASSQVGTGTVYNEQFF | TGCGCCAGCAGCCAAGTAGGGACAGGGACGGTCTACAATGAGCAGTTCTTC
TRBD2 | TRBJ2-3 | TRBV6-5 | - | CASRPPGTTNTQYF | TGTGCCAGCAGGCCACCCGGGACTACGAATACGCAGTATTTT
- | TRBJ2-7 | TRBV7-2 | few | CASSSGTYEQYF | TGTGCCAGCAGCTCGGGTACCTACGAGCAGTACTTC
TRBD1 | TRBJ2-1 | TRBV28 | few | CASRSGTAYNEQFF | TGTGCCAGCAGATCCGGGACAGCCTACAATGAGCAGTTCTTC
- | TRBJ1-5 | TRBV7-9 | - | CASSLGAGGSNQPQHF | TGTGCCAGCAGCTTAGGGGCCGGGGGGAGCAATCAGCCCCAGCATTTT
TRBD1 | TRBJ1-1 | TRBV6-5 | few | CASSYGDRDTEAFF | TGTGCCAGCAGTTACGGTGACAGGGACACTGAAGCTTTCTTT
- | TRBJ1-2 | TRBV11-1 | few | CASSFTGNYGYTF | TGTGCCAGCAGCTTTACTGGGAACTATGGCTACACCTTC
- | TRBJ2-6 | TRBV28 | many | CASSLGAGWSGANVLTF | TGTGCCAGCAGTTTGGGTGCAGGATGGTCTGGGGCCAACGTCCTGACTTTC
TRBD2 | TRBJ2-7 | TRBV28 | few | CASSSTGLAIRSYEQYF | TGTGCCAGCAGTTCTACGGGACTAGCGATTCGCTCCTACGAGCAGTACTTC
- | TRBJ1-2 | TRBV25-1 | - | CASSESAGGRYGYTF | TGTGCCAGCAGTGAATCTGCGGGGGGAAGGTATGGCTACACCTTC
- | TRBJ2-1 | TRBV7-2 | few | CASSWAFGDEQFF | TGTGCCAGCAGCTGGGCCTTCGGAGATGAGCAGTTCTTC
- | TRBJ2-6 | TRBV9 | - | CAGSVTSGADSGANVLTF | TGTGCCGGCAGCGTAACATCAGGGGCGGATTCTGGGGCCAACGTCCTGACTTTC
- | TRBJ1-2 | TRBV21-1 | few | CASSTTMGTGYLDGYTF | TGTGCCAGCAGCACAACCATGGGGACAGGGTATTTAGATGGCTACACCTTC
TRBD2 | TRBJ2-7 | TRBV28 | few | CASSSGSTYEQYF | TGTGCCAGCTCTAGCGGGAGTACCTACGAGCAGTACTTC
TRBD1 | TRBJ2-7 | TRBV6-1 | - | CASSRTGAYEQYF | TGTGCCAGCAGCCGGACAGGGGCCTACGAGCAGTACTTC